What follows is one T cell receptor (beta chain) and its context. This specimen includes other DNA sequences encoding the same CDR3. Authors' methods: Quantification of nucleated cells was approximated via reference gene primer amplification. TCRdb's copy holds only in-frame clones and misses some; the assay was immunoSEQ multiplex PCR. The V and J calls and the clone size are those of that table, but D and trimming were determined from the DNA. In the table there are over 90,000 clones, 65% to 85% of which are singletons. The V gene's germline CDR1 is SGHVS and CDR2 FNYEAQ. With 1 base removed from V and 0 bases from J, the gap between germline ends came to 13 bases. There are 17 residues in the CDR3. This sample was included in a study of blood T cell repertoires in COVID-19. Background on the study: Samples of COVID-19 (acute and convalescent) were obtained from the United States, Italy and Spain. Sources were T cells, B-cell-depleted T cells, or PBMCs; the material itself was cDNA or gDNA.

J is TRBJ2-1 and V is TRBV7-6, with D possibly matching TRBD1 (6 bases). The source is a man aged 55 to 70 with acute or convalescent COVID-19. The sample consisted of peripheral blood. This chain's CDR3 is CASSLDEQGLSYNEQFF. CDR3 in DNA: TGTGCCAGCAGCTTAGACGAACAGGGCCTCTCCTACAATGAGCAGTTCTTC.